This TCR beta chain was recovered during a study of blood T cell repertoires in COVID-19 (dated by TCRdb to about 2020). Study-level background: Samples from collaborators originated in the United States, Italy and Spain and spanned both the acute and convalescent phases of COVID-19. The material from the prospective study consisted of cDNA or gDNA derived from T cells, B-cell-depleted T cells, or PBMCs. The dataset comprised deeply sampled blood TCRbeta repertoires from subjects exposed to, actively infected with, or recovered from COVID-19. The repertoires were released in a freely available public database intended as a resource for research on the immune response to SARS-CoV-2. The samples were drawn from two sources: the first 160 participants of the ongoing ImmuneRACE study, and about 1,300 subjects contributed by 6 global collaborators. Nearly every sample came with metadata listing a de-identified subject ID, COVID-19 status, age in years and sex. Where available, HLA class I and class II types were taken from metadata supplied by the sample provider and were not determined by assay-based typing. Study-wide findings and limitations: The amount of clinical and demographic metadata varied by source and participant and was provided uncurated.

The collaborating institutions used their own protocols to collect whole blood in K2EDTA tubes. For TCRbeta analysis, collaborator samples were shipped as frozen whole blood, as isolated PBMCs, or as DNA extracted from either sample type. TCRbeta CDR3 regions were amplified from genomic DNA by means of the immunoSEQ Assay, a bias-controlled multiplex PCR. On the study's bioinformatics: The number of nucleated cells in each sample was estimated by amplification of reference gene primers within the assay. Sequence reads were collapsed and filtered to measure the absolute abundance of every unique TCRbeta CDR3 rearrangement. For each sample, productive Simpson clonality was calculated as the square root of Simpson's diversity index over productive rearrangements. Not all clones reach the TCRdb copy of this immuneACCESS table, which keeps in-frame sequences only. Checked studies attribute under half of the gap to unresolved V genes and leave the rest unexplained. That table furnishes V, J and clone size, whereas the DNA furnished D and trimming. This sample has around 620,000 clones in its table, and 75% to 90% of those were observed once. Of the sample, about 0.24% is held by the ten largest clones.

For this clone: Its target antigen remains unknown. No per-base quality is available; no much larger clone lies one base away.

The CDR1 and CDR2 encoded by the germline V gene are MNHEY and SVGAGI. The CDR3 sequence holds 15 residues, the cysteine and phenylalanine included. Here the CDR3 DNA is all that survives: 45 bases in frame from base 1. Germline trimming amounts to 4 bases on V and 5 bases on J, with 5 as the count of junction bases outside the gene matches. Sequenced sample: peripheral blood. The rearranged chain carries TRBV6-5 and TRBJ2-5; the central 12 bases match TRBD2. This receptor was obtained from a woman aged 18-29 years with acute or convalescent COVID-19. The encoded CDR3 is CASSWGTSGRETQYF. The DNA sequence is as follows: TGTGCCAGCAGTTGGGGGACTAGCGGGCGGGAGACCCAGTACTTC.